The 21 T cell receptor beta chains presented below share a single source sample, sequenced in a study of blood T cells in healthy people across ages (dated by TCRdb to between 2014 and 2017). The library came from 5' RACE. For sequencing, an Illumina HiSeq 2500 was employed. A second roughly 7 to 11 cycle PCR used a sample-barcoded 5' primer and a J-beta primer mix. Starting from the raw public reads, TCRdb applied fastp trimming at Q25, assembled clones with MiXCR and retained in-frame beta chains. When rows share a CDR3 protein, they turn into one entry using the most common DNA and genes. The sample yields 980,000 or so distinct CDR3 sequences; 40% to 60% were counted once. In total, the top ten clones hold about an eighth of the sample. Sequencing was carried out using blood. The origin of the receptors is a young man in good health.

In its sample, this clonotype was seen once. CDR3 in amino acids: CASSPSPLAGGVEETQYF. The CDR3 DNA is TGCGCCAGCAGCCCAAGTCCTTTAGCGGGGGGGGTGGAAGAGACCCAGTACTTC. The chain uses TRBV5-1 and TRBJ2-5, with TRBD2 matching 11 bases. The CDR3 loop spans 18 amino acids. Germline trimming cut 4 bases from V and 3 bases from J; bases unmatched to any gene: 14. Germline-derived CDR1 and CDR2 are SGHRS and YFSETQ.

This clonotype was seen only a few times. V gene TRBV28 combines with J gene TRBJ2-1; TRBD1 matches at 9 bases. The CDR3 has 16 residues. V lost 6 bases to trimming and J lost 0 bases; unmatched junction nucleotides: 6. Per germline, CDR1 MDHEN and CDR2 SYDVKM. CDR3 in amino acids: CASSTGGFSSYNEQFF. The CDR3 DNA follows: TGTGCCAGCAGCACAGGGGGCTTTAGCTCCTACAATGAGCAGTTCTTC. Variable domain in full (rest from reference TRBV28 and TRBJ2-1): DVKVTQSSRYLVKRTGEKVFLECVQDMDHENMFWYRQDPGLGLRLIYFSYDVKMKEKGDIPEGYSVSREKKERFSLILESASTNQTSMYLCASSTGGFSSYNEQFFGPGTRLTVL.

Turning to this clonotype: The limits of the CDR3 on the DNA are not certain, so only TCRdb's listed CDR3 is given. The chain recombines TRBV5-1 with TRBJ2-7; TRBD1 was called by the table and not checked on the DNA. In germline, CDR1 is SGHRS, CDR2 YFSETQ. Ends included, the CDR3 has 15 residues. CDR3: CASSLRDSSSGEQYF.

This clonotype was picked up a small number of times. This sequence joins TRBV4-1 and TRBJ2-1; 8 nucleotides align to TRBD1. This CDR3 contains 16 residues. V shed 4 bases and J 1 base; nucleotides not matched to a gene: 6. The germline gives CDR1 MGHRA, CDR2 YSYEKL. The CDR3 nucleotides read TGCGCCAGCAGCCCTCAGGGGGCCGGATCCTACAATGAGCAGTTCTTC. Translation gives CASSPQGAGSYNEQFF.

The rearrangement joins TRBV6-5 to TRBJ2-5; 9 nucleotides agree with TRBD1. Unmatched junction bases numbered 13, after V lost 6 bases and J lost 11 bases. Germline V gene sequence: CDR1 MNHEY, CDR2 SVGAGI. The CDR3 contains 14 residues. CDR3 nucleotide sequence: TGTGCCAGCAGCTATAACAGGGGGCGGTGGGAGCAGTACTTC. Translated, it gives CASSYNRGRWEQYF.

This sequence joins TRBV6-8 and TRBJ2-7, with 7 bases identical to TRBD1. This CDR3 comprises 17 residues. J gave up 5 bases and V 7 bases, and 20 bases lay outside the gene matches. The germline V gene encodes CDR1 MNHGY and CDR2 SAAAGT. CDR3 region: CASIPPPPRGYCDEQYF. The CDR3 nucleotides read TGTGCCAGCATCCCTCCACCCCCCAGGGGGTATTGTGACGAGCAGTACTTC.

This chain links TRBV13 with TRBJ1-4, with 9 bases fitting TRBD1. V was clipped by 4 bases and J by 7 bases; unmatched bases: 4. CDR3 size: 14 residues. Germline loops: CDR1 PRHDT, CDR2 FYEKMQ (reference sequence). CDR3 coding DNA: TGTGCCAGCAGCTCCGGGACAGGGCCTGAAAAACTGTTTTTT. It specifies CASSSGTGPEKLFF. The full variable domain, with the rest looked up from reference TRBV13 and TRBJ1-4, is AAGVIQSPRHLIKEKRETATLKCYPIPRHDTVYWYQQGPGQDPQFLISFYEKMQSDKGSIPDRFSAQQFSDYHSELNMSSLELGDSALYFCASSSGTGPEKLFFGSGTQLSVL.

CDR3 sequence reads: CSVAGVGAGELFF. The CDR3 bases are TGCAGCGTTGCCGGGGTTGGGGCCGGGGAGCTGTTTTTT. J is TRBJ2-2 and V is TRBV29-1, with a weak D call TRBD2 (5 bases). Germline V gives CDR1 SQVTM, CDR2 ANQGSEA. The length of the CDR3 is 13 residues. Between the trimmed V and J ends, which lost 4 bases and 6 bases, there was a span of 12 bases.

V and J are TRBV6-1 and TRBJ1-2; 8 nucleotides agree with TRBD1. The germline V gene has CDR1 MNHNS and CDR2 SASEGT. The length of the CDR3 is 13 residues. The trim removed 5 bases at V and 7 bases at J, leaving 6 bases unmatched. CDR3 DNA: TGTGCCAGCAGTACTCAGGGGGCGCCTGGCTACACCTTC. This translates into CASSTQGAPGYTF.

This clonotype was counted only a few times. The chain has TRBV7-9 and TRBJ2-1; D gene ambiguous. The CDR3 has 16 amino acids. CDR1 is SEHNR and CDR2 is FQNEAQ in the germline V gene (reference sequence). V lost 5 bases, J lost 5 bases, and 19 bases lay in between. The chain's CDR3 is CASSPGPWAGDNEQFF. The CDR3 DNA sequence: TGTGCCAGCAGCCCCGGACCGTGGGCTGGAGACAATGAGCAGTTCTTC.

This rearrangement joins TRBV27 to TRBJ2-1; D possibly uses TRBD1 or TRBD2 (5 bases each). The V gene lost 5 bases and the J gene lost 4 bases, with 18 bases spanning the gap. Germline CDR1 MNHEY, CDR2 SMNVEV (reference sequence). This CDR3 has 16 amino acids. The CDR3 is CASSRKSGSRYNEQFF. The CDR3 DNA reads as TGTGCCAGCAGTAGGAAGTCAGGGAGTAGGTACAATGAGCAGTTCTTC.

The rearrangement uses TRBV25-1 and TRBJ1-1; D call uncertain. V was clipped by 8 bases and J by 2 bases, with 6 bases between them. CDR3 length equals 11 residues. CDR1 and CDR2 from the germline V gene are MGHDK and SYGVNS. DNA of the CDR3: TGTGCCAGCCTATTAAACACTGAAGCTTTCTTT. It translates to CASLLNTEAFF.

This clonotype appeared a few times. The chain links TRBV4-2 to TRBJ2-5; D remains ambiguous. Trimming left V 2 bases short and J 4 bases short, with 14 bases between. The CDR3 has 15 amino acids. Germline V gene data show CDR1 as LGHNA and CDR2 as YNFKEQ. CDR3 region: CASSQRDKKGETQYF. The CDR3 DNA reads TGTGCCAGCAGCCAAAGAGACAAGAAGGGAGAGACCCAGTACTTC.

The chain links TRBV25-1 to TRBJ1-4; possibly TRBD1 for D (6 bases). In germline, CDR1 is MGHDK, CDR2 SYGVNS. CDR3 length: 16 amino acids. V lost 5 bases, J lost 1 base, and 14 bases lay in between. CDR3 region: CASSNRDLVTNEKLFF. CDR3 in DNA: TGTGCCAGCAGTAACAGGGACCTAGTAACTAATGAAAAACTGTTTTTT.

This clonotype has a handful of counts. V usage is TRBV27 and J usage is TRBJ2-2; D may be TRBD2 (7 bases). Trimming stripped 4 bases from V and 0 bases from J, with 9 bases between. Germline V lookup: CDR1 MNHEY, CDR2 SMNVEV (reference sequence). This CDR3 region has 15 residues. The CDR3 loop is CASSSGGPNTGELFF. In DNA form, the CDR3 reads TGTGCCAGCAGTTCCGGGGGGCCGAACACCGGGGAGCTGTTTTTT.

The J gene is TRBJ1-6, the V gene TRBV6-6; TRBD1 matches 9 bases. This CDR3 spans 16 amino acids. Losses at the gene ends were 5 bases for V and 7 bases for J; bases not matched to a gene: 9. Germline CDR1 MNHNY, CDR2 SVGAGI (reference sequence). The CDR3 loop is CASSIPSGTGNSPLHF. The CDR3 DNA reads as TGTGCCAGCAGTATTCCCTCTGGGACAGGGAATTCACCCCTCCACTTT.

The J gene is TRBJ1-5, the V gene TRBV28; no reliable D call. CDR1 is MDHEN and CDR2 is SYDVKM in the germline V gene. This CDR3 is built from 16 residues. Trimming stripped 6 bases from V and 6 bases from J, with 21 bases between. DNA for the CDR3: TGTGCCAGCAGGGAGTACGGTTTAGTGGAGAGTCAGCCCCAGCATTTT. Amino acids: CASREYGLVESQPQHF.

Turning to this clonotype: This could be a read error, since a much larger clone is one nucleotide away. CDR3 residues: CASSVAGSNQPQHF. The DNA of the CDR3 is TGCGCCAGCAGCGTGGCAGGGAGCAATCAGCCCCAGCATTTT. V is TRBV5-1 and J is TRBJ1-5, with D possibly being TRBD1 (5 bases). Germline-derived CDR1 and CDR2 are SGHRS and YFSETQ. This CDR3 comprises 14 residues. The V gene lost 4 bases and the J gene lost 1 base, with 9 bases spanning the gap.

The chain is built from TRBV6-1 and TRBJ2-5; 10 bases are a match to TRBD1. Judging by the DNA end, TRBJ2-1 fits better; the J call may be wrong. Germline CDR1 reads MNHNS; CDR2 reads SASEGT. The CDR3 is made up of 15 amino acids. CDR3 residues: CASNPGQGIGETQFF. The DNA of the CDR3 is TGTGCCAGCAACCCGGGACAGGGGATAGGGGAGACCCAGTTCTTC.

J is TRBJ1-2 and V is TRBV6-1; D gene uncertain. With 1 base removed from V and 3 bases from J, the gap between germline ends came to 6 bases. CDR3 length: 13 residues. Germline CDR1 MNHNS, CDR2 SASEGT. CDR3: CASSEVQDYGYTF. The CDR3 DNA reads as TGTGCCAGCAGTGAAGTTCAGGACTATGGCTACACCTTC.

The genes are TRBV6-5 and TRBJ2-3; maybe TRBD1 (6 bases). The CDR3 consists of 15 residues. V was cut by 2 bases and J by 1 base, with 10 bases left in between. From germline, CDR1 is MNHEY and CDR2 SVGAGI. The CDR3 DNA is TGTGCCAGCAGTTACGGACAGATCCGCACAGATACGCAGTATTTT. Residues: CASSYGQIRTDTQYF.